The 31 T cell receptor beta chains in this list originate from one sample, sequenced in a study of stem cell transplantation in POMP-related autoinflammatory disease. Assay: immunoSEQ multiplex PCR; the TCRdb copy retains only in-frame clones and omits some. The sample consists of approximately 6,900 clones, roughly 87% of them appearing once. The sequenced sample was a CXCR5-defined cell subset from PBMCs. These receptors were collected from a human donor in good health.

Only a few counts were recorded for this clone. This chain uses TRBV9 with TRBJ1-5; 9 bases are a match to TRBD1. The CDR3 has 15 amino acids. Germline CDR1 SGDLS, CDR2 YYNGEE. With V trimmed by 2 bases and J by 7 bases, 7 bases remained unmatched. The CDR3 DNA follows: TGTGCCAGCAGCGTTGGACAGGGGTATGGACAGCCCCAGCATTTT. Amino acids: CASSVGQGYGQPQHF.

This sequence joins TRBV5-6 and TRBJ2-5, with D maybe TRBD2 (5 bases). The CDR3 is made up of 11 amino acids. V lost 4 bases to trimming and J lost 5 bases, with 6 bases between them. Germline values: CDR1 SGHDT, CDR2 YYEEEE. The CDR3 sequence is CASSRGETQYF. In nucleotides, the CDR3 is TGTGCCAGCAGCCGAGGGGAGACCCAGTACTTC.

V gene TRBV19 combines with J gene TRBJ2-3; TRBD1 aligns across 7 bases. This CDR3 comprises 16 residues. CDR1 and CDR2 (germline): LNHDA, SQIVND (reference sequence). J was trimmed by 3 bases and V by 4 bases; bases with no gene match: 10. The DNA for the CDR3 is TGTGCCAGTAGTACTCGAACAGGGGTGCAGACAGATACGCAGTATTTT. Translating gives CASSTRTGVQTDTQYF.

The rearrangement uses TRBV28 and TRBJ1-2, with D perhaps TRBD1 (5 bases). The CDR3 extends over 14 amino acids. Trimming stripped 1 base from V and 4 bases from J, with 10 bases between. Germline CDR1 MDHEN, CDR2 SYDVKM. The CDR3 region is CASSLLGDLYGYTF. Here the CDR3 DNA reads TGTGCCAGCAGTTTATTGGGGGACCTCTATGGCTACACCTTC.

The gene calls are TRBV18 and TRBJ2-5; 12 bases agree with TRBD2. The V and J ends lost 6 bases and 4 bases, in that order; junction bases with no gene match: 12. CDR3 size: 17 residues. CDR1 is KGHSH, CDR2 LQKENI, per germline. This CDR3 is CASSQLAGGVSGETQYF. The CDR3 DNA is TGTGCCAGCTCCCAACTAGCGGGGGGTGTTTCCGGAGAGACCCAGTACTTC. The full variable domain, with the rest looked up from reference TRBV18 and TRBJ2-5, is NAGVMQNPRHLVRRRGQEARLRCSPMKGHSHVYWYRQLPEEGLKFMVYLQKENIIDESGMPKERFSAEFPKEGPSILRIQQVVRGDSAAYFCASSQLAGGVSGETQYFGPGTRLLVL.

CDR3: CASSLATGRDGGYTF. CDR3 coding DNA: TGTGCCAGCAGCTTGGCGACAGGCAGGGACGGTGGCTACACCTTC. This sequence joins TRBV5-4 and TRBJ1-2; tentatively, D is TRBD1 (6 bases). CDR1 is SGHNT and CDR2 is YYREEE in the germline V gene (reference sequence). V dropped 0 bases and J dropped 7 bases, with 16 bases sitting between them. The CDR3 has 15 residues.

The J gene is TRBJ1-2, the V gene TRBV2; no definite D call. The CDR3 has 13 amino acids. V lost 5 bases to trimming and J lost 0 bases, with 7 bases between them. From germline, CDR1 is SNHLY and CDR2 FYNNEI. CDR3 region: CASSRRTNYGYTF. Written as DNA, the CDR3 is TGTGCCAGCAGTCGACGGACTAACTATGGCTACACCTTC. Full variable domain (missing parts from reference TRBV2 and TRBJ1-2): EPEVTQTPSHQVTQMGQEVILRCVPISNHLYFYWYRQILGQKVEFLVSFYNNEISEKSEIFDDQFSVERPDGSNFTLKIRSTKLEDSAMYFCASSRRTNYGYTFGSGTRLTVV.

V and J are TRBV9 and TRBJ1-3, with 9 bases lining up with TRBD1. The CDR3 spans 16 residues. Trimming took 4 bases from V and 10 from J; bases not matched to a gene: 15. The V gene's germline CDR1 is SGDLS and CDR2 YYNGEE. This CDR3 reads CASSYRRTGVPGTIYF. CDR3 sequence (DNA): TGTGCCAGCAGCTACCGAAGGACAGGGGTCCCCGGGACCATATATTTT.

The chain carries TRBV11-2 and TRBJ2-4; 14 bases line up with TRBD2. From germline, CDR1 is SGHAT and CDR2 FQNNGV. The CDR3 contains 19 residues. J gave up 8 bases and V 5 bases, and 17 bases lay outside the gene matches. The CDR3: CASSPGGLAGARAGYIQYF. For the CDR3, the DNA is TGTGCCAGCAGCCCCGGGGGACTAGCGGGGGCCCGGGCGGGATACATTCAGTACTTC.

V gene TRBV6-4 combines with J gene TRBJ1-2, with D hard to call. The V end was cut by 2 bases, the J end by 7 bases, with 17 bases between. Germline V gene sequence: CDR1 MRHNA, CDR2 SNTAGT. The CDR3 has 15 amino acids. CDR3: CASSDPGRGRGGYTF. CDR3 nucleotide sequence: TGTGCCAGCAGTGACCCCGGACGCGGGAGAGGTGGCTACACCTTC.

V gene TRBV21-1 combines with J gene TRBJ1-5. TRBV21-1 is designated a pseudogene. The CDR3 totals 12 residues. As DNA, the CDR3 is TGTGCCAGCAGCCCTTCTTTGGGGCCCCAGCATTTT. Translation gives CASSPSLGPQHF.

The gene calls are TRBV11-3 and TRBJ2-5, with 8 bases lining up with TRBD1. The CDR3 sequence is 16 residues long. V shed 1 base, J shed 4 bases, and the junction held 8 bases outside the gene matches. The V gene's germline CDR1 is SGHNT and CDR2 YENEEA. The CDR3 reads CASSLGPVRGRETQYF. Written as DNA, the CDR3 is TGTGCCAGCAGCTTAGGCCCGGTCAGGGGGCGAGAGACCCAGTACTTC.

This clone was seen once. The chain joins TRBV20-1 to TRBJ2-2; D is undetermined. The V gene's germline CDR1 is DFQATT and CDR2 SNEGSKA (reference sequence). V lost 3 bases and J lost 6, with 5 bases in between. CDR3 length: 11 residues. CDR3 loop: CSASDAGELFF. CDR3 nucleotides: TGCAGTGCTAGCGACGCCGGGGAGCTGTTTTTT.

The gene calls are TRBV30 and TRBJ1-1; the match to TRBD1 covers 9 bases. The CDR3 extends over 15 amino acids. Germline CDR1 reads GTSNPN; CDR2 reads SVGIG (reference sequence). Trimming took 4 bases from V and 4 from J; bases not matched to a gene: 10. The CDR3, as DNA: TGTGCCTGGATTCTGAGGGACAGGGAGGGCACTGAAGCTTTCTTT. Its protein product is CAWILRDREGTEAFF. Filled out from reference TRBV30 and TRBJ1-1, the complete variable domain reads SQTIHQWPATLVQPVGSPLSLECTVEGTSNPNLYWYRQAAGRGLQLLFYSVGIGQISSEVPQNLSASRPQDRQFILSSKKLLLSDSGFYLCAWILRDREGTEAFFGQGTRLTVV.

This clone was counted once. The CDR3 spells CASSLRGTGELFF. CDR3 DNA: TGTGCCAGCAGCTTGCGGGGAACCGGGGAGCTGTTTTTT. The rearrangement uses TRBV11-3 and TRBJ2-2; TRBD2 is a possible D gene (6 bases). The germline CDR1 and CDR2 sequences are SGHNT and YENEEA. V was cut by 3 bases and J by 5 bases, with 7 bases left in between. This CDR3 is built from 13 residues.

This clone is a singleton in its sample. The rearrangement links TRBV6-5 to TRBJ1-3; D unresolved. The CDR3 totals 13 residues. Germline V gene data show CDR1 as MNHEY and CDR2 as SVGAGI. Trimming removed 5 bases at V and 1 base at J, with 6 bases between. The CDR3 sequence: CASSRGSGNTIYF. The CDR3 DNA follows: TGTGCCAGCAGTCGGGGTTCTGGAAACACCATATATTTT.

The J gene is TRBJ2-1, the V gene TRBV18; D is undetermined. Per germline, CDR1 KGHSH and CDR2 LQKENI. CDR3 length equals 13 residues. Trimming removed 8 bases at V and 12 bases at J, with 20 bases between. This chain's CDR3 is CASTPTVTMMQFF. CDR3 sequence (DNA): TGTGCCAGCACCCCGACGGTTACAATGATGCAGTTCTTC.

This sequence joins TRBV14 and TRBJ2-5, with D possibly matching TRBD1 (6 bases). The CDR3 totals 17 residues. CDR1 is SGHDN and CDR2 is FVKESK in the germline V gene. The V end lost 4 bases, the J end lost 4 bases, and 22 bases lay between the germline ends. The CDR3 is CASSLRGMPGLRETQYF. In DNA, the CDR3 is TGTGCCAGCAGCCTCAGGGGAATGCCAGGGCTCCGAGAGACCCAGTACTTC.

CDR3 residues: CASRKRTGGTGELFF. The CDR3, as DNA: TGTGCCAGTAGAAAGAGGACAGGGGGCACCGGGGAGCTGTTTTTT. The chain links TRBV19 to TRBJ2-2, with 10 positions matching TRBD1. This CDR3 comprises 15 residues. Germline CDR1 is LNHDA and CDR2 is SQIVND (reference sequence). Trimming removed 6 bases from V and 4 bases from J; junction bases left unmatched: 5.

On this clone itself: Its ends do not fully match the called genes, so a read error is possible. Other DNA variants within this sample encode the same CDR3. V is TRBV6-1 and J is TRBJ1-5, with D maybe TRBD1 (5 bases). The CDR3 has 14 amino acids. Germline loops: CDR1 MNHNS, CDR2 SASEGT. Written as DNA, the CDR3 is TGTGCCAGCGCACAGGCGAATAGCAATCAGCCCCAACATTTT. Translation gives CASAQANSNQPQHF.

CDR3 protein: CSARQEYTQYF. The CDR3 region has the DNA TGCAGTGCAAGACAGGAGTATACGCAGTATTTT. The chain uses TRBV20-1 and TRBJ2-3; D is perhaps TRBD1 (6 bases). The germline gives CDR1 DFQATT, CDR2 SNEGSKA (reference sequence). The CDR3 loop spans 11 amino acids. Deletions cut 6 bases from V and 7 bases from J, with 11 bases between.

The rearrangement links TRBV4-2 to TRBJ1-4; TRBD1 aligns across 7 bases. The V gene end was trimmed by 0 bases and the J gene end by 8 bases; junction bases not matched to a gene: 12. This CDR3 region has 17 residues. Germline lookup yields CDR1 LGHNA and CDR2 YNFKEQ. The CDR3 loop is CASSQEWPQRGHEKLFF. As DNA, the CDR3 is TGTGCCAGCAGCCAAGAGTGGCCCCAAAGGGGGCACGAAAAACTGTTTTTT.

The chain links TRBV6-1 to TRBJ1-4; 9 bases are a match to TRBD1. Per germline, CDR1 MNHNS and CDR2 SASEGT. With V trimmed by 6 bases and J by 7 bases, 9 bases remained unmatched. The CDR3 consists of 15 residues. The CDR3 sequence is CASRKGRQGGEKLFF. The CDR3 region has the DNA TGTGCCAGCAGGAAGGGTAGACAGGGGGGTGAAAAACTGTTTTTT.

This chain joins TRBV7-9 and TRBJ1-2, with 7 bases aligning to TRBD1. CDR3 length: 15 residues. Germline V gene data show CDR1 as SEHNR and CDR2 as FQNEAQ (reference sequence). Trimming removed 4 bases from V and 4 bases from J; junction bases left unmatched: 9. CDR3 DNA sequence: TGTGCCAGCAGCTCGGACAGGCTACTGGTCTATGGCTACACCTTC. Residues: CASSSDRLLVYGYTF.

The genes are TRBV30 and TRBJ1-2; D remains unclear. V was shortened by 3 bases and J by 8 bases, with 19 bases between the two germline ends. Germline V CDR1 and CDR2: GTSNPN, SVGIG (reference sequence). There are 14 residues in the CDR3. CDR3: CAWRTAFAETGYTF. The CDR3 region has the DNA TGTGCCTGGAGGACGGCCTTTGCAGAGACGGGCTACACCTTC.

The CDR3, as DNA: TGTGCCAGCAGCTTATACGTTAGTGGTGAGCAGTTCTTC. It yields the protein CASSLYVSGEQFF. The chain has TRBV11-3 and TRBJ2-1; D is unclear. The CDR3 contains 13 residues. Trimming pared 2 bases from V and 9 bases from J, leaving 11 bases between. Germline CDR1 SGHNT, CDR2 YENEEA.

CDR3 nucleotides: TGTGCCAGTAGTATTGGGCAGGGAGGAATAGATACGCAGTATTTT. Protein product: CASSIGQGGIDTQYF. The V and J genes are TRBV19 and TRBJ2-3; D possibly corresponds to TRBD2 (6 bases). The CDR3 has 15 residues. Per germline, CDR1 LNHDA and CDR2 SQIVND (reference sequence). The V end lost 3 bases, the J end lost 5 bases, and 15 bases lay between the germline ends. Full variable domain (outside the CDR3, taken from reference TRBV19 and TRBJ2-3): DGGITQSPKYLFRKEGQNVTLSCEQNLNHDAMYWYRQDPGQGLRLIYYSQIVNDFQKGDIAEGYSVSREKKESFPLTVTSAQKNPTAFYLCASSIGQGGIDTQYFGPGTRLTVL.

The V call is TRBV12-5, the J call TRBJ1-5; D is ambiguous. From germline, CDR1 is LGHNT and CDR2 FRNRAP. Between the trimmed V and J ends, which lost 5 bases and 0 bases, there was a span of 11 bases. The length of the CDR3 is 15 residues. This CDR3 reads CASGAGGPSNQPQHF. CDR3 nucleotide sequence: TGTGCTAGTGGTGCCGGCGGGCCTAGCAATCAGCCCCAGCATTTT.

CDR3 sequence: CASSTQGRAANEKLFF. The CDR3 nucleotides are TGTGCCAGTAGTACGCAGGGGAGAGCGGCTAATGAAAAACTGTTTTTT. J is TRBJ1-4 and V is TRBV19; D is perhaps TRBD1 (6 bases). The CDR3 is made up of 16 amino acids. Deletions cut 4 bases from V and 3 bases from J, with 15 bases between. CDR1 and CDR2 from the germline V gene are LNHDA and SQIVND (reference sequence).

The chain recombines TRBV6-4 with TRBJ1-1; D is undetermined. The CDR3 is made up of 11 amino acids. CDR1 is MRHNA and CDR2 is SNTAGT in the germline V gene. V was pared by 9 bases and J by 4 bases, with 9 bases between. The DNA of the CDR3 is TGTGCCAGGCTAGGGTTCACTGAAGCTTTCTTT. It is translated as CARLGFTEAFF.

J is TRBJ2-5 and V is TRBV2; 7 bases are a match to TRBD1. Germline V gives CDR1 SNHLY, CDR2 FYNNEI. Trimming took 6 bases from V and 3 from J; bases not matched to a gene: 4. CDR3 size: 13 residues. The CDR3 DNA sequence: TGTGCCAGCAGGGCCGGGACAGAAGAGACCCAGTACTTC. Protein sequence: CASRAGTEETQYF.